This T cell receptor beta chain was captured by sequencing in a study of T cells after yellow fever vaccination. In its sample, this clonotype was seen many times. TCRdb reanalysed the 5' RACE reads using MiXCR and keeps one entry per CDR3 protein. The sample holds tens of thousands of distinct CDR3 sequences, roughly 7.4% seen once. The sample consisted of CD8+ T cells sorted from PBMCs, taken on the day of the yellow fever booster vaccination. This receptor was taken from a man aged 25-45 years who received the YFV17D yellow fever vaccine.

Here the CDR3 reads CASSSRTGNTEAFF. The CDR3 DNA sequence: TGTGCCAGCAGCTCTCGGACAGGAAACACTGAAGCTTTCTTT. This chain joins TRBV7-6 and TRBJ1-1; 7 positions match TRBD1. The CDR3 contains 14 residues. With V trimmed by 4 bases and J by 2 bases, 4 bases remained unmatched. Germline assignment: CDR1 SGHVS and CDR2 FNYEAQ.